The rows below give T cell receptor beta chains drawn from one sample of a study of regulatory T cells in long-lasting Graves disease. In TCRdb, the multiplex PCR reads were re-called with MiXCR into one record per CDR3 protein. The table has more than 350,000 distinct CDR3 sequences, around 20% seen once; the top ten hold around an eighth. The sequences come from peripheral blood mononuclear cells (PBMCs), collected when the disease was refractory, from a patient treated with antithyroid drugs. The origin of the receptors is a female donor with Graves disease. Each CDR3 is given without its conserved first and last residue. Each record gives: V gene, J gene, clone size, CDR3 protein. Expanded clones are given a class, and other clones once, few, many or no size at all.

V gene: TRBV6-1; J gene: TRBJ2-7; clone size: many; CDR3 protein: ASNLAGTGLYEQY
V gene: TRBV10-2; J gene: TRBJ2-2; clone size: few; CDR3 protein: ASSLYRGGTGELF
V gene: TRBV20-1; J gene: TRBJ2-7; clone size: few; CDR3 protein: SARSWAEHPYEQY
V gene: TRBV4-2; J gene: TRBJ2-7; clone size: .; CDR3 protein: ASSRGLDSSGAGYEQY
V gene: TRBV24-1; J gene: TRBJ1-2; clone size: many; CDR3 protein: ATSDLAGRGYT
V gene: TRBV7-3; J gene: TRBJ2-7; clone size: few; CDR3 protein: ASSSSGTSGRPSRYEQY
V gene: TRBV6-1; J gene: TRBJ1-1; clone size: many; CDR3 protein: ASNVDRAKPSYTEAF
V gene: TRBV6-1; J gene: TRBJ2-2; clone size: few; CDR3 protein: ASSPLRENTGELF
V gene: TRBV6-1; J gene: TRBJ1-1; clone size: many; CDR3 protein: ASSSPPENTEAF
V gene: TRBV14; J gene: TRBJ2-7; clone size: .; CDR3 protein: ASSQGWTSGPRVYEQY
V gene: TRBV5-6; J gene: TRBJ2-5; clone size: once; CDR3 protein: ASSLVVVGLWGEETQY
V gene: TRBV5-1; J gene: TRBJ2-6; clone size: .; CDR3 protein: ASSARGSYGANVLT
V gene: TRBV7-2; J gene: TRBJ2-2; clone size: few; CDR3 protein: ASSPTGGYTGELF
V gene: TRBV20-1; J gene: TRBJ1-1; clone size: .; CDR3 protein: SASPRLGNTEAF
V gene: TRBV11-3; J gene: TRBJ2-7; clone size: many; CDR3 protein: ASSLERTGETEQY
V gene: TRBV28; J gene: TRBJ2-1; clone size: few; CDR3 protein: ASSFPSGIASEQF
V gene: TRBV5-1; J gene: TRBJ2-2; clone size: .; CDR3 protein: ASSFSGAGTLNTGELF
V gene: TRBV2; J gene: TRBJ1-1; clone size: many; CDR3 protein: ASSGVGSRTEAF
V gene: TRBV7-9; J gene: TRBJ1-3; clone size: few; CDR3 protein: ASSSGALQEGNTIY
V gene: TRBV9; J gene: TRBJ1-2; clone size: .; CDR3 protein: ASRGYRDVNYGYT
V gene: TRBV28; J gene: TRBJ2-2; clone size: many; CDR3 protein: ASSFSGAGELF
V gene: TRBV20-1; J gene: TRBJ1-2; clone size: many; CDR3 protein: SAMGGRGYGYT
V gene: TRBV9; J gene: TRBJ2-5; clone size: many; CDR3 protein: ASSQSGLTQETQY
V gene: TRBV30; J gene: TRBJ2-7; clone size: many; CDR3 protein: AWSVAGPYEQY
V gene: TRBV6-4; J gene: TRBJ2-7; clone size: few; CDR3 protein: ASGFQFSYEQY
V gene: TRBV12-3/TRBV12-4; J gene: TRBJ1-1; clone size: many; CDR3 protein: ASSLTDRAGTEAF
V gene: TRBV15; J gene: TRBJ2-2; clone size: few; CDR3 protein: ATSRDYPGELF
V gene: TRBV10-3; J gene: TRBJ1-2; clone size: many; CDR3 protein: AISGEGQIYGYT
V gene: TRBV28; J gene: TRBJ2-3; clone size: .; CDR3 protein: ASSFFTRTDTQY
V gene: TRBV20-1; J gene: TRBJ2-7; clone size: .; CDR3 protein: SARLDGKYEQY
V gene: TRBV5-1; J gene: TRBJ2-7; clone size: many; CDR3 protein: ASSLVDTTYEQY
V gene: TRBV5-1; J gene: TRBJ2-2; clone size: .; CDR3 protein: ASSLFIGGGELF
V gene: TRBV28; J gene: TRBJ1-1; clone size: few; CDR3 protein: ASRSREGWNTEAF
V gene: TRBV12-3/TRBV12-4; J gene: TRBJ2-5; clone size: many; CDR3 protein: ASSPAGGKETQY
V gene: TRBV10-1; J gene: TRBJ1-2; clone size: .; CDR3 protein: ASSRNHRPHYGYT
V gene: TRBV10-2; J gene: TRBJ1-5; clone size: few; CDR3 protein: ASNPGGSRGNQPQH
V gene: TRBV28; J gene: TRBJ2-3; clone size: few; CDR3 protein: ANLAGATDTQY
V gene: TRBV7-8; J gene: TRBJ2-3; clone size: few; CDR3 protein: ASKFREQRTDTQY
V gene: TRBV28; J gene: TRBJ2-4; clone size: few; CDR3 protein: ASTPGGGDIQY
V gene: TRBV28; J gene: TRBJ2-7; clone size: many; CDR3 protein: ASSWGTLLAGGSYEQY
V gene: TRBV20-1; J gene: TRBJ2-5; clone size: .; CDR3 protein: SAKGLAVQETQY
V gene: TRBV7-8; J gene: TRBJ1-1; clone size: .; CDR3 protein: ASSLAGEVGKLAF
V gene: TRBV2; J gene: TRBJ2-2; clone size: many; CDR3 protein: ASRRGSTTGELF
V gene: TRBV9; J gene: TRBJ1-2; clone size: .; CDR3 protein: ASSADRGRNGYT
V gene: TRBV7-9; J gene: TRBJ2-7; clone size: many; CDR3 protein: ASSFGSATYEQY
V gene: TRBV28; J gene: TRBJ2-7; clone size: many; CDR3 protein: ASSLLGQGGYEQY
V gene: TRBV4-1; J gene: TRBJ1-1; clone size: .; CDR3 protein: ASSQGPNSEAF
V gene: TRBV7-9; J gene: TRBJ1-6; clone size: few; CDR3 protein: ASSLDYSPLH
V gene: TRBV28; J gene: TRBJ2-2; clone size: .; CDR3 protein: ASCGRGTGELF
V gene: TRBV19; J gene: TRBJ2-2; clone size: few; CDR3 protein: ASGQGGTGIGELF
V gene: TRBV28; J gene: TRBJ1-2; clone size: many; CDR3 protein: ASSEDREKDYGYT
V gene: TRBV11-2; J gene: TRBJ1-2; clone size: .; CDR3 protein: ASSLGGRGHT
V gene: TRBV20-1; J gene: TRBJ2-3; clone size: .; CDR3 protein: SARSFLVGRADTQY
V gene: TRBV18; J gene: TRBJ2-7; clone size: .; CDR3 protein: ASSPPWELEQY